These 28 T cell receptor beta chains were all obtained from the same sample, sequenced in a study of blood T cell repertoires in COVID-19. Clones were read by immunoSEQ multiplex PCR, and TCRdb kept only the in-frame ones, dropping some. The sample consists of over 200,000 clones, 85% of them appearing once. Sequences were obtained from PBMCs or T cells enriched from blood (not recorded which). These receptors were taken from a middle-aged man who had recovered from COVID-19.

V usage is TRBV7-2 and J usage is TRBJ1-1; 8 bases line up with TRBD1. The CDR3 has 13 residues. Germline lookup yields CDR1 SGHTA and CDR2 FQGNSA. The V and J ends lost 1 base and 8 bases, in that order; junction bases with no gene match: 3. CDR3 coding DNA: TGTGCCAGCAGCTTAGATGGACAGGGCGAAGCTTTCTTT. It translates to CASSLDGQGEAFF.

The chain uses TRBV11-1 and TRBJ2-4; D gene uncertain. Trimming removed 5 bases from V and 1 base from J, with 15 bases in between. CDR3 length equals 16 residues. Germline assignment: CDR1 SGHAT and CDR2 FQDESV (reference sequence). The DNA for the CDR3 is TGTGCCAGCAGCCTAATACCCGATCCTGCCAAAAACATTCAGTACTTC. Its translation is CASSLIPDPAKNIQYF.

The chain recombines TRBV5-1 with TRBJ1-2; TRBD1 agrees at 9 bases. Per germline, CDR1 SGHRS and CDR2 YFSETQ. Germline trimming cut 4 bases from V and 3 bases from J; bases unmatched to any gene: 10. The CDR3 spans 16 residues. CDR3 loop: CASSVTGGDEDYGYTF. Here the CDR3 DNA reads TGCGCCAGCAGCGTAACAGGGGGCGATGAGGACTATGGCTACACCTTC.

A single count supports this clone. The chain uses TRBV5-1 and TRBJ2-7, with a tentative D call TRBD2 (6 bases). The CDR3 is 14 residues long. V was clipped by 0 bases and J by 6 bases, with 13 bases between them. Looked up from germline, CDR1 is SGHRS and CDR2 is YFSETQ. Here the CDR3 reads CASSLAGVGGEQYF. Here the CDR3 DNA reads TGCGCCAGCAGCTTGGCGGGGGTTGGGGGCGAGCAGTACTTC. The full variable domain, in which reference TRBV5-1 and TRBJ2-7 provide the parts outside the CDR3, is KAGVTQTPRYLIKTRGQQVTLSCSPISGHRSVSWYQQTPGQGLQFLFEYFSETQRNKGNFPGRFSGRQFSNSRSEMNVSTLELGDSALYLCASSLAGVGGEQYFGPGTRLTVT.

This chain links TRBV10-3 with TRBJ1-2; 7 positions agree with TRBD1. The CDR3 covers 16 residues. Per germline, CDR1 ENHRY and CDR2 SYGVKD. The J segment lost 0 bases and the V segment lost 11 bases, leaving 15 bases of the junction unmatched. CDR3 DNA: TGTGCCCCAACACCCCTTCGACAGGGCTCTAACTATGGCTACACCTTC. Amino acids: CAPTPLRQGSNYGYTF.

The V and J genes are TRBV6-5 and TRBJ2-2; 7 nucleotides agree with TRBD2. The CDR3 is 14 residues long. Looked up from germline, CDR1 is MNHEY and CDR2 is SVGAGI. After removal of 8 bases from V and 3 bases from J, the junction contained 6 bases not matched to a gene. The DNA for the CDR3 is TGTGCCAGCTTTGGCGGGAGATACACCGGGGAGCTGTTTTTT. This encodes CASFGGRYTGELFF.

V is TRBV7-3 and J is TRBJ2-1; 11 positions match TRBD2. CDR1 is SGHTA and CDR2 is FQGTGA in the germline V gene. The CDR3 loop spans 15 amino acids. The trim removed 5 bases at V and 5 bases at J, leaving 5 bases unmatched. As DNA, the CDR3 is TGTGCCAGCAGCCCGACTAGCGGGGCCCACAATGAGCAGTTCTTC. Encoded protein: CASSPTSGAHNEQFF.

This rearrangement joins TRBV7-2 to TRBJ2-5; unclear D gene. The germline V and J ends were trimmed by 3 bases and 0 bases, with 11 bases remaining between them. The germline V gene has CDR1 SGHTA and CDR2 FQGNSA. This CDR3 is built from 15 residues. The CDR3 loop is CASSFGGLYQETQYF. The CDR3 DNA sequence: TGTGCCAGCAGCTTTGGTGGCTTGTACCAAGAGACCCAGTACTTC.

J is TRBJ1-5 and V is TRBV3-1 (or the pseudogene TRBV3-2); D is possibly TRBD1 (5 bases). The CDR3 has 16 amino acids. Looked up from germline, CDR1 is LGHDT and CDR2 is YNNKEL (reference sequence). Trimming removed 0 bases at V and 7 bases at J, with 16 bases between. In nucleotides, the CDR3 is TGTGCCAGCAGCCAAGATCACGGCGGGGGGGGACAGCCCCAGCATTTT. Protein sequence: CASSQDHGGGGQPQHF.

V is TRBV10-3 and J is TRBJ1-5; 7 bases match TRBD1. J was trimmed by 7 bases and V by 10 bases; bases with no gene match: 10. The CDR3 is made up of 13 amino acids. The germline gives CDR1 ENHRY, CDR2 SYGVKD. The CDR3 is CANGDRDSQPQHF. CDR3 bases: TGTGCCAACGGCGACAGGGACAGCCAGCCCCAGCATTTT.

The table lists this clone with a count of one. The chain links TRBV3-1 (or the pseudogene TRBV3-2) to TRBJ1-2; perhaps TRBD1 as D (6 bases). The CDR3 totals 15 residues. CDR1 is LGHDT and CDR2 is YNNKEL in the germline V gene (reference sequence). With 4 bases removed from V and 0 bases from J, the gap between germline ends came to 12 bases. The CDR3 bases are TGTGCCAGCAGCCCAATCAGGGGAACTAACTATGGCTACACCTTC. Encoded protein: CASSPIRGTNYGYTF.

The chain links TRBV7-8 to TRBJ1-5; D is undetermined. V was trimmed by 5 bases and J by 0 bases, leaving 8 bases between them. Germline V lookup: CDR1 SGHVS, CDR2 FQNEAQ. The CDR3 is 14 residues long. The CDR3 reads CASSGLGSNQPQHF. The CDR3 region has the DNA TGTGCCAGCAGCGGTCTCGGTAGCAATCAGCCCCAGCATTTT.

This chain joins TRBV19 and TRBJ2-3, with TRBD2 matching over 9 bases. There are 17 residues in the CDR3. Germline CDR1 and CDR2: LNHDA and SQIVND (reference sequence). Unmatched junction bases numbered 8, after V lost 4 bases and J lost 0 bases. CDR3 in DNA: TGTGCCAGTAGTACCCGTAGCGGGAGCCGAAGCACAGATACGCAGTATTTT. Translated, it gives CASSTRSGSRSTDTQYF.

The rearrangement links TRBV5-1 to TRBJ1-4; 7 bases agree with TRBD1. CDR1 is SGHRS and CDR2 is YFSETQ in the germline V gene. The CDR3 totals 14 residues. V lost 3 bases to trimming and J lost 7 bases; unmatched junction nucleotides: 6. The CDR3 DNA reads as TGCGCCAGCAGCTCGACAGGGATTTCTGAAAAACTGTTTTTT. It encodes CASSSTGISEKLFF.

The rearrangement joins TRBV7-9 to TRBJ2-7, with D maybe TRBD2 (5 bases). V was clipped by 6 bases and J by 3 bases, with 9 bases between them. CDR1 is SEHNR, CDR2 FQNEAQ, per germline (reference sequence). The CDR3 has 12 residues. CDR3 region: CASRRDDYEQYF. The CDR3 DNA reads TGTGCCAGCAGGAGGGATGACTACGAGCAGTACTTC.

This clone occurred a few times. This rearrangement joins TRBV10-3 to TRBJ2-3; 8 nucleotides align to TRBD1. J was trimmed by 2 bases and V by 6 bases; bases with no gene match: 4. The CDR3 contains 14 residues. Germline lookup yields CDR1 ENHRY and CDR2 SYGVKD. CDR3 loop: CAISQGAPTDTQYF. The DNA of the CDR3 is TGTGCCATCAGCCAGGGGGCGCCCACAGATACGCAGTATTTT.

The chain couples TRBV7-6 to TRBJ2-2, with a weak D call TRBD2 (6 bases). V dropped 1 base and J dropped 5 bases, with 14 bases sitting between them. CDR3 size: 16 residues. Germline lookup yields CDR1 SGHVS and CDR2 FNYEAQ. CDR3 nucleotides: TGTGCCAGCAGCTTAGAAGGTCCGGGAGTAACCGGGGAGCTGTTTTTT. Amino acids: CASSLEGPGVTGELFF.

J is TRBJ1-2 and V is TRBV30; 7 bases are a match to TRBD1. This CDR3 region has 16 residues. Germline assignment: CDR1 GTSNPN and CDR2 SVGIG (reference sequence). J lost 5 bases, V lost 4 bases, and 16 bases had no gene match. The DNA of the CDR3 is TGTGCCTGGAACTTTCGAACAGGGGCTAGGGTTTATGGCTACACCTTC. Amino acids: CAWNFRTGARVYGYTF.

The chain uses TRBV7-8 and TRBJ1-4; 7 positions agree with TRBD1. Germline V gene data show CDR1 as SGHVS and CDR2 as FQNEAQ. The CDR3 consists of 16 residues. After removal of 4 bases from V and 5 bases from J, the junction contained 10 bases not matched to a gene. CDR3 sequence: CASSSRQGRINEKLFF. DNA of the CDR3: TGTGCCAGCAGCTCCAGACAGGGCCGAATCAATGAAAAACTGTTTTTT.

The genes are TRBV6-5 and TRBJ2-5; TRBD1 aligns across 7 bases. Germline CDR1 and CDR2: MNHEY and SVGAGI. The V gene end was trimmed by 6 bases and the J gene end by 2 bases; junction bases not matched to a gene: 9. The CDR3 runs to 15 residues. Written as DNA, the CDR3 is TGTGCCAGCAGATATCGGGACAGCAGGCAAGAGACCCAGTACTTC. Residues: CASRYRDSRQETQYF.

The V and J genes are TRBV24-1 and TRBJ2-3; 8 nucleotides match TRBD1. The CDR3 runs 15 residues. V trimming: 0 bases; J trimming: 7 bases; junction bases outside the gene matches: 5. Germline V gives CDR1 KGHDR, CDR2 SFDVKD. The CDR3 sequence is CATSDLNRGVHTQYF. Here the CDR3 DNA reads TGTGCCACCAGTGATTTGAACAGGGGGGTTCATACGCAGTATTTT.

This clone has a single count. The V gene is TRBV9, the J gene TRBJ2-1, with D possibly matching TRBD1 (5 bases). Looked up from germline, CDR1 is SGDLS and CDR2 is YYNGEE. CDR3 length: 12 amino acids. V lost 0 bases, J lost 7 bases, and 5 bases lay in between. CDR3 in amino acids: CASSVAGNEQFF. The CDR3 DNA sequence: TGTGCCAGCAGCGTAGCAGGGAATGAGCAGTTCTTC.

This chain links TRBV4-3 with TRBJ2-3; 8 bases match TRBD2. The CDR3 sequence is 15 residues long. Trimming cost V 0 bases and J 5 bases; bases outside gene matches: 4. The germline CDR1 and CDR2 sequences are LGHNA and YSLEER. CDR3 nucleotide sequence: TGCGCCAGCAGCCAAGACGGCCTAGCGGGAGATACGCAGTATTTT. Amino acid sequence: CASSQDGLAGDTQYF.

This chain joins TRBV11-3 and TRBJ2-7; D unclear. Between the trimmed V and J ends, which lost 6 bases and 3 bases, there was a span of 12 bases. CDR3 length: 13 amino acids. Germline V gene lookup returns CDR1 SGHNT and CDR2 YENEEA. The chain's CDR3 is CASSLQVGYEQYF. The CDR3, as DNA: TGTGCCAGCAGTCTTCAAGTCGGCTACGAGCAGTACTTC.

This chain joins TRBV3-1 (or the pseudogene TRBV3-2) and TRBJ2-7; 7 nucleotides match TRBD1. V shed 4 bases, J shed 7 bases, and the junction held 10 bases outside the gene matches. The germline V gene has CDR1 LGHDT and CDR2 YNNKEL (reference sequence). The CDR3 loop spans 14 amino acids. DNA for the CDR3: TGTGCCAGCAGCCTTCGGGACAGTTGGTGGGAGCAGTACTTC. Translated: CASSLRDSWWEQYF.

The chain is built from TRBV19 and TRBJ2-7; 9 bases line up with TRBD2. J was trimmed by 6 bases and V by 6 bases; bases with no gene match: 9. From germline, CDR1 is LNHDA and CDR2 SQIVND (reference sequence). This CDR3 has 14 amino acids. In DNA, the CDR3 is TGTGCCAGTAGGCCTCCGGGACTAGCAACCGAGCAGTACTTC. Translated: CASRPPGLATEQYF.

DNA for the CDR3: TGTGCCAGCAGAGCCCCGTTTTCTGGGGCCAACGTCCTGACTTTC. It codes for CASRAPFSGANVLTF. J is TRBJ2-6 and V is TRBV11-2, with D hard to call. Trimming left V 6 bases short and J 1 base short, with 10 bases between. The CDR3 runs to 15 residues. Germline CDR1 and CDR2: SGHAT and FQNNGV. Variable domain in full (rest from reference TRBV11-2 and TRBJ2-6): EAGVAQSPRYKIIEKRQSVAFWCNPISGHATLYWYQQILGQGPKLLIQFQNNGVVDDSQLPKDRFSAERLKGVDSTLKIQPAKLEDSAVYLCASRAPFSGANVLTFGAGSRLTVL.

The J gene is TRBJ2-7, the V gene TRBV7-2, with 7 bases aligning to TRBD1. Germline V lookup: CDR1 SGHTA, CDR2 FQGNSA. The V segment lost 3 bases and the J segment 2 bases; nucleotides outside the gene matches: 7. CDR3 size: 15 residues. The CDR3 spells CASSFLGGYTYEQYF. The CDR3 bases are TGTGCCAGCAGCTTCCTAGGGGGCTATACCTACGAGCAGTACTTC. Full variable domain (outside the CDR3, taken from reference TRBV7-2 and TRBJ2-7): GAGVSQSPSNKVTEKGKDVELRCDPISGHTALYWYRQSLGQGLEFLIYFQGNSAPDKSGLPSDRFSAERTGGSVSTLTIQRTQQEDSAVYLCASSFLGGYTYEQYFGPGTRLTVT.